The rows below give T cell receptor beta chains drawn from one sample of a study of shared clonotypes between healthy human individuals. Assay: immunoSEQ multiplex PCR; the TCRdb copy retains only in-frame clones and omits some. Found here are a few million clones, roughly 93% of them singletons; the top ten hold approximately 0.4%. Material: naive CD4+ T cells from PBMCs. These receptors came from a man aged 18 to 30 in good health. Some clones in this sample may be carry-over from other donors' samples. The CDR3 runs from the conserved cysteine through the conserved F or W. D genes are given only for firm matches. Size tells how often a clone was seen (once, few, many) or the class of an expanded clone, and some rows leave it out.

>TRBV9|TRBJ1-2|few|NA
TGTGCCAGCAGCGTAGGCATCGTTTTGGGTAACTATGGCTACACCTTC
CASSVGIVLGNYGYTF
>TRBV7-8|TRBJ1-2|once|NA
TGTGCCAGCAGCTTAGGATCAGGGGTCGCCTACACCTTC
CASSLGSGVAYTF
>TRBV7-3|TRBJ2-3|NA|NA
TGTGCCAGCAGCTTATTCCTAGATACGCAGTATTTT
CASSLFLDTQYF
>TRBV5-4|TRBJ2-3|NA|TRBD2
TGTGCCAGCAGCTACTTAGCGGGAGGGAACACAGATACGCAGTATTTT
CASSYLAGGNTDTQYF
>TRBV4-1|TRBJ2-2|NA|NA
TGCGCCAGCAGCCAAGATAGGGGGAGGGCCAGTACCGGGGAGCTGTTTTTT
CASSQDRGRASTGELFF
>TRBV27|TRBJ2-1|NA|NA
TGTGCCAGCAGTAAGAACAATGAGCAGTTCTTC
CASSKNNEQFF
>TRBV15|TRBJ1-5|few|NA
TGTGCCACCAGCCCCTCCATGGGGAATCAGCCCCAGCATTTT
CATSPSMGNQPQHF
>TRBV28|TRBJ1-5|NA|NA
TGTGCCAGCAGTCCCTGGGACGGGGATAGCAATCAGCCCCAGCATTTT
CASSPWDGDSNQPQHF
>TRBV11-2|TRBJ2-7|NA|NA
TGTGCCAGCAGCTCTCCGCTGAGATACGAGCAGTACTTC
CASSSPLRYEQYF
>TRBV5-1|TRBJ2-1|NA|TRBD2
TGCGCCAGTGGCGATCGACTAGCGGCATACAATGAGCAGTTCTTC
CASGDRLAAYNEQFF
>TRBV6-1|TRBJ2-7|NA|TRBD2
TGTGCCAGCAGTGAAGTGGGGGCGGGGGGCTTCTCCTACGAGCAGTACTTC
CASSEVGAGGFSYEQYF
>TRBV27|TRBJ1-1|few|NA
TGTGCCAGCAGGCTGAACACTGAAGCTTTCTTT
CASRLNTEAFF
>TRBV28|TRBJ2-7|NA|NA
TGTGCCAGCGGGACCACAGGGTGGTACGAGCAGTACTTC
CASGTTGWYEQYF
>TRBV27|TRBJ1-2|NA|NA
TGTGCCAGCAGGGGGGGGTATGGCTACACCTTC
CASRGGYGYTF